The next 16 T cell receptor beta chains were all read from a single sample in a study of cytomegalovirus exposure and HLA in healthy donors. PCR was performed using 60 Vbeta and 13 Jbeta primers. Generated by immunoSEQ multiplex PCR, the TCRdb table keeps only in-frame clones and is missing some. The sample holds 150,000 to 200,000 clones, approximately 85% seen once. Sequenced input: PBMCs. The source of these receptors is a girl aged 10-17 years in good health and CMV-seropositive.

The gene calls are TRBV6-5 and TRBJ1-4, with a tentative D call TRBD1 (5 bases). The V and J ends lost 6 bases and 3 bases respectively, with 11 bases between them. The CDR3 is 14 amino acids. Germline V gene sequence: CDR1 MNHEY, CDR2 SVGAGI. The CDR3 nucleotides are TGTGCCAGCAGAGCCCGGGGGTCTAATGAAAAACTGTTTTTT. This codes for CASRARGSNEKLFF.

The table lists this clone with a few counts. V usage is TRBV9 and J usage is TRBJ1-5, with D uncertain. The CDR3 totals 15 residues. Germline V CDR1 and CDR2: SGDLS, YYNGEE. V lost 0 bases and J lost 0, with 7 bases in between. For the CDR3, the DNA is TGTGCCAGCAGCGTAGGAAGCGATAGCAATCAGCCCCAGCATTTT. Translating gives CASSVGSDSNQPQHF.

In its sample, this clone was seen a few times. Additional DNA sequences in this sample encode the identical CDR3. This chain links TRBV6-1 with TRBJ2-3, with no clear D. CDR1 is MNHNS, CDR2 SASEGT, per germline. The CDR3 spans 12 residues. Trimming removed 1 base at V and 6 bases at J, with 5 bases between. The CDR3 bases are TGTGCCAGCAGTGAAGTCCAGGATACGCAGTATTTT. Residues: CASSEVQDTQYF.

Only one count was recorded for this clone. This CDR3 reads CASSIDETGNTEAFF. The DNA of the CDR3 is TGTGCCAGTAGTATAGACGAGACAGGGAACACTGAAGCTTTCTTT. The chain is built from TRBV19 and TRBJ1-1; D possibly corresponds to TRBD1 (6 bases). Germline-derived CDR1 and CDR2 are LNHDA and SQIVND (reference sequence). This CDR3 has 15 residues. Trimming took 0 bases from V and 1 from J, leaving 9 bases between them.

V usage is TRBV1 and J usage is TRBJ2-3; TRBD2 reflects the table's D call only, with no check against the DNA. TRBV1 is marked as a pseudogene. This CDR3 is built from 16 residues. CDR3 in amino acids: CTSSQDGGSSTDTQYF. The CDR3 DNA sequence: TGCACCAGCAGCCAAGACGGCGGATCTAGCACAGATACGCAGTATTTT.

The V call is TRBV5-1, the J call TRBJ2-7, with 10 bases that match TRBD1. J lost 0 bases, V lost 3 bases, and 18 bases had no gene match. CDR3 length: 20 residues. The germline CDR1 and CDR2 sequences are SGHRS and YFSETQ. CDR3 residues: CASSSGQGIGIPPSSYEQYF. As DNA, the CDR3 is TGCGCCAGCAGCTCGGGACAGGGGATTGGAATCCCCCCGAGCTCCTACGAGCAGTACTTC.

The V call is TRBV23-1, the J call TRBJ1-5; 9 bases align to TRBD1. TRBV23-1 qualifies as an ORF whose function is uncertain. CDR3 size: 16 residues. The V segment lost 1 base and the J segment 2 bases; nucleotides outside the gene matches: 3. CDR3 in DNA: TGCGCCAGCAGTCAATGGACAGGGGACTGCAATCAGCCCCAGCATTTT. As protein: CASSQWTGDCNQPQHF.

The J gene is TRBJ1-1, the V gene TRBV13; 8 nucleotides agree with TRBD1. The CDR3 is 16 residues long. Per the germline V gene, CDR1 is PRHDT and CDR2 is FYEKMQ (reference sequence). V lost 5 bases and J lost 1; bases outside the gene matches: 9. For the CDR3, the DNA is TGTGCCAGCAGCGATCGGACAGGGCCAAGGAACACTGAAGCTTTCTTT. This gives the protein CASSDRTGPRNTEAFF.

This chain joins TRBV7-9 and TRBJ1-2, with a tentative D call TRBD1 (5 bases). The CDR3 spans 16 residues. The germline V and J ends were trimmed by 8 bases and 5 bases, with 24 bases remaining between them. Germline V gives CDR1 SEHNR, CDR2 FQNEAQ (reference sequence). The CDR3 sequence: CASAEGPKTISYGYTF. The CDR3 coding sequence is TGTGCCAGCGCGGAGGGACCAAAAACAATTTCTTATGGCTACACCTTC.

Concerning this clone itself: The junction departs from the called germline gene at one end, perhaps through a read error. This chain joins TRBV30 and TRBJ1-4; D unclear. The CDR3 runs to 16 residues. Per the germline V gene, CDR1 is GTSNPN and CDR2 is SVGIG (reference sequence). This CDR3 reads CAWSVRGRITDEKLFF. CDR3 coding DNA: TGTGCCTGGAGTGTACGGGGAAGAATAACTGATGAAAAACTGTTTTTT.

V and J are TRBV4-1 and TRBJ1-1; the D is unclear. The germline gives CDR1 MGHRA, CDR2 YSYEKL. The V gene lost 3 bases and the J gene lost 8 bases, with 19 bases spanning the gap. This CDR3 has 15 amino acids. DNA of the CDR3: TGCGCCAGCAGCCAGAGCCCCCCGAGGGCCGTCGAAGCTTTCTTT. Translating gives CASSQSPPRAVEAFF.

CDR3 sequence (DNA): TGTGCCTCTCTGTTGCGGCCAAAAGAGACCCAGTACTTC. It specifies CASLLRPKETQYF. This chain links TRBV30 with TRBJ2-5; no clear D gene. The V end lost 7 bases, the J end lost 3 bases, and 15 bases lay between the germline ends. CDR1 is GTSNPN and CDR2 is SVGIG in the germline V gene (reference sequence). The length of the CDR3 is 13 residues.

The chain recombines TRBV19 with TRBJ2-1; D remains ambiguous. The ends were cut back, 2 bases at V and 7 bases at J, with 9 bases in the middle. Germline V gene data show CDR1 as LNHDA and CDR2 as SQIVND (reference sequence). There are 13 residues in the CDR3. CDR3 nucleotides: TGTGCCAGTAGTATAAACGCGCATAATGAGCAGTTCTTC. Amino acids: CASSINAHNEQFF.

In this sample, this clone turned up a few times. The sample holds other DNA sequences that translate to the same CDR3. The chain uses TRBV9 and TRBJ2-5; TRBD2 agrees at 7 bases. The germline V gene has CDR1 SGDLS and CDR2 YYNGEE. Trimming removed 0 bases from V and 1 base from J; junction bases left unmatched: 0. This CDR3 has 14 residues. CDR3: CASSVASGQETQYF. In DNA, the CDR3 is TGTGCCAGCAGCGTAGCTAGCGGCCAAGAGACCCAGTACTTC.

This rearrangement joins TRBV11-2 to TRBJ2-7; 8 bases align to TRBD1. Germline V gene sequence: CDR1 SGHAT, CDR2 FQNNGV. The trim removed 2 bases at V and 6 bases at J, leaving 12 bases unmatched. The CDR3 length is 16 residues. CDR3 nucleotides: TGTGCCAGCAGCTTACTTCCGGGACAGGCGCCTCGCGAGCAGTACTTC. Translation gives CASSLLPGQAPREQYF. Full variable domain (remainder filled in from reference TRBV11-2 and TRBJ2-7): EAGVAQSPRYKIIEKRQSVAFWCNPISGHATLYWYQQILGQGPKLLIQFQNNGVVDDSQLPKDRFSAERLKGVDSTLKIQPAKLEDSAVYLCASSLLPGQAPREQYFGPGTRLTVT.

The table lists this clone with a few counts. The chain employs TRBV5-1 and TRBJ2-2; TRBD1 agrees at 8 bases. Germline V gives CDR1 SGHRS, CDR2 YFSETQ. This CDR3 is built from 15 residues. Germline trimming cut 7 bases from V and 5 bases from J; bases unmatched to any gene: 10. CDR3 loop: CASAVGQGATGELFF. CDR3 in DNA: TGCGCCAGCGCGGTGGGGCAGGGGGCGACCGGGGAGCTGTTTTTT. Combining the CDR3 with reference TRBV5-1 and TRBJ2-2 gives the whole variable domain KAGVTQTPRYLIKTRGQQVTLSCSPISGHRSVSWYQQTPGQGLQFLFEYFSETQRNKGNFPGRFSGRQFSNSRSEMNVSTLELGDSALYLCASAVGQGATGELFFGEGSRLTVL.